These T cell receptor beta chains were read from a single sample in a study of blood T cells in healthy people across ages. TCRdb used MiXCR to reprocess the 5' RACE reads, holding one entry per CDR3 protein. The table lists hundreds of thousands of distinct CDR3 sequences, approximately 43% of them singletons. The material sequenced was blood. These receptors came from a woman in her fifties or sixties in good health. Both conserved end residues are part of each CDR3. A D gene is named only where the DNA matches it firmly. Clone size appears in some rows only: once, few, many, or a class for an expanded clone.

size	length	D	J	V	CDR3	DNA
NA	16	TRBD1	TRBJ2-1	TRBV18	CASSPPRAGGWDEQFF	TGTGCCAGCTCACCACCGAGAGCAGGGGGCTGGGATGAGCAGTTCTTC
many	14	TRBD1	TRBJ2-7	TRBV7-9	CASSYDRAAYEQYF	TGTGCCAGCAGCTATGACAGGGCTGCCTACGAGCAGTACTTC
NA	15	TRBD2	TRBJ2-5	TRBV11-3	CASRVSGRVIKTQYF	TGTGCCAGCAGAGTGAGCGGGAGGGTTATAAAGACCCAGTACTTC
NA	15	TRBD2	TRBJ2-7	TRBV27	CASSLLGLASYEQYF	TGTGCCAGCAGTTTATTAGGACTAGCGAGCTACGAGCAGTACTTC
NA	15	NA	TRBJ2-7	TRBV7-3	CASSDGPTSSYEQYF	TGTGCCAGCAGCGACGGCCCAACGAGCTCCTACGAGCAGTACTTC
NA	11	NA	TRBJ2-5	TRBV25-1	CASSVNRAQYF	TGTGCCAGCAGTGTAAATAGAGCGCAGTACTTC
NA	13	NA	TRBJ2-7	TRBV29-1	CSVGARGKYEQYF	TGCAGCGTTGGTGCCAGGGGCAAATACGAGCAGTACTTC
NA	16	NA	TRBJ2-3	TRBV15	CAASRVMGRSTDTQYF	TGTGCCGCCAGCAGAGTGATGGGGAGAAGCACAGATACGCAGTATTTT
few	15	TRBD1	TRBJ1-2	TRBV20-1	CSASKQDRGYLGYTF	TGCAGTGCCTCAAAACAGGACAGGGGGTACCTTGGCTACACCTTC
NA	15	TRBD2	TRBJ2-7	TRBV7-2	CASSLGTSISYEQYF	TGTGCCAGCAGCTTAGGGACTAGTATCTCCTACGAGCAGTACTTC
NA	13	NA	TRBJ1-5	TRBV7-2	CASSAGQHQPQHF	TGTGCCAGCAGCGCCGGACAGCACCAGCCCCAGCATTTT
NA	12	NA	TRBJ2-7	TRBV6-6	CASSGHTYEQYF	TGTGCCAGCAGCGGTCACACCTACGAGCAGTACTTC
NA	12	NA	TRBJ2-5	TRBV7-2	CASSAIQETQYF	TGTGCCAGCAGCGCCATCCAAGAGACCCAGTACTTC
few	13	NA	TRBJ1-2	TRBV5-1	CASSSRDDYGYTF	TGCGCCAGCAGCTCCCGGGATGACTATGGCTACACCTTC
NA	14	NA	TRBJ2-5	TRBV20-1	CSARPGTSQETQYF	TGCAGTGCTAGACCGGGTACTAGCCAAGAGACCCAGTACTTC
NA	16	TRBD1	TRBJ1-4	TRBV7-6	CASSTNPGQGNEKLFF	TGTGCCAGCAGCACTAACCCGGGACAGGGAAATGAAAAACTGTTTTTT
many	14	NA	TRBJ1-1	TRBV4-2	CASSQERRDTEAFF	TGTGCCAGCAGCCAAGAAAGGAGGGACACTGAAGCTTTCTTT
NA	17	NA	TRBJ1-2	TRBV27	CASSLSSLSGDYYGYTF	TGTGCCAGCAGTTTATCTTCTCTGTCAGGGGATTACTATGGCTACACCTTC
many	15	TRBD2	TRBJ2-1	TRBV3-1	CASSLVSGIYNEQFF	TGTGCCAGCAGCCTAGTGAGCGGGATCTACAATGAGCAGTTCTTC
NA	15	NA	TRBJ2-3	TRBV12-3/TRBV12-4	CASSPDGRGTDTQYF	TGTGCCAGCAGCCCCGACGGAAGGGGTACAGATACGCAGTATTTT
few	10	NA	TRBJ2-3	TRBV29-1	CSVEADTQYF	TGCAGCGTTGAGGCAGATACGCAGTATTTT
NA	17	TRBD1	TRBJ2-7	TRBV6-2/TRBV6-3	CASSYWQDDRGSYEQYF	TGTGCCAGCAGTTACTGGCAGGATGACAGGGGGTCCTACGAGCAGTACTTC
NA	15	NA	TRBJ1-2	TRBV27	CASSFSMDGGYGYTF	TGTGCCAGCAGTTTCTCTATGGACGGGGGCTATGGCTACACCTTC
few	14	TRBD2	TRBJ2-1	TRBV20-1	CSALAEGRENEQFF	TGCAGTGCACTAGCGGAGGGCCGGGAAAATGAGCAGTTCTTC
NA	14	NA	TRBJ2-7	TRBV28	CASSFASIDNEQYF	TGTGCCAGCAGTTTCGCTAGCATAGACAATGAGCAGTACTTC
NA	16	NA	TRBJ2-1	TRBV15	CATSNTVAPAKDEQFF	TGTGCCACCAGCAATACCGTAGCGCCCGCGAAGGATGAGCAGTTCTTC
NA	12	NA	TRBJ2-5	TRBV30	CAWSPAGETQYF	TGTGCCTGGAGCCCCGCAGGAGAGACCCAGTACTTC
NA	15	NA	TRBJ2-1	TRBV29-1	CSVPDHRSSYNEQFF	TGCAGCGTTCCAGATCACCGTAGCTCCTACAATGAGCAGTTCTTC
many	15	TRBD2	TRBJ2-7	TRBV9	CASSPRAGVSYEQYF	TGTGCCAGCAGCCCTAGAGCGGGAGTATCCTACGAGCAGTACTTC
NA	15	NA	TRBJ2-7	TRBV7-2	CASSPPRGHPDEQYF	TGTGCCAGCAGCCCCCCTCGCGGGCATCCCGACGAGCAGTACTTC
NA	13	TRBD1	TRBJ1-2	TRBV5-1	CASSQGQIYGYTF	TGCGCCAGCAGCCAGGGACAGATCTATGGCTACACCTTC
many	14	TRBD1	TRBJ1-6	TRBV10-1	CASSGGQENSPLHF	TGCGCCAGCAGTGGTGGACAGGAGAATTCACCCCTCCACTTT
NA	13	NA	TRBJ2-1	TRBV7-9	CASSLRLVHEQFF	TGTGCCAGCAGCCTTCGACTAGTCCATGAGCAGTTCTTC
NA	10	NA	TRBJ1-2	TRBV20-1	CSARATNNTF	TGCAGTGCTAGAGCGACGAATAACACCTTC
few	16	TRBD2	TRBJ2-5	TRBV28	CASMSNLAGGKETQYF	TGTGCCAGTATGTCGAACTTAGCGGGAGGGAAAGAGACCCAGTACTTC
few	15	NA	TRBJ2-7	TRBV28	CASSPPGTPSYEQYF	TGTGCCAGCAGCCCCCCCGGGACACCAAGCTACGAGCAGTACTTC
NA	15	NA	TRBJ2-7	TRBV7-2	CASSLSSALSYEQYF	TGTGCCAGCAGCTTATCTAGCGCCCTCTCCTACGAGCAGTACTTC
NA	14	NA	TRBJ2-2	TRBV9	CASSVGSLFGELFF	TGTGCCAGCAGCGTAGGATCGCTTTTCGGGGAGCTGTTTTTT
NA	13	NA	TRBJ2-3	TRBV10-3	CALSARETDTQYF	TGTGCCTTAAGCGCGCGGGAAACAGATACGCAGTATTTT
NA	12	NA	TRBJ2-2	TRBV10-3	CAIRPESGELFF	TGTGCCATCAGGCCAGAAAGCGGGGAGCTGTTTTTT
many	14	TRBD2	TRBJ2-4	TRBV29-1	CSVEPGTSRNIQYF	TGCAGCGTTGAACCGGGGACTAGTAGAAACATTCAGTACTTC
NA	14	NA	TRBJ1-1	TRBV20-1	CSAPPGQANAEAFF	TGCAGTGCTCCGCCGGGACAAGCGAACGCTGAAGCTTTCTTT
NA	13	NA	TRBJ1-1	TRBV27	CASSSWTNTEAFF	TGTGCCAGCAGTTCGTGGACGAACACTGAAGCTTTCTTT
many	12	NA	TRBJ2-5	TRBV5-1	CASSSGQETQYF	TGTGCCAGCAGCTCGGGTCAAGAGACCCAGTACTTC
NA	14	NA	TRBJ2-3	TRBV12-5	CATGGPSPTDTQYF	TGTGCTACCGGGGGGCCCTCCCCTACCGATACGCAGTATTTT
many	13	TRBD2	TRBJ2-1	TRBV5-1	CASRLAEGHEQFF	TGCGCCTCCCGACTAGCCGAGGGCCATGAGCAGTTCTTC
few	14	NA	TRBJ2-3	TRBV7-2	CASSLADSGRYAYF	TGTGCCAGCAGCTTAGCGGATAGCGGTAGATACGCGTATTTT
few	15	NA	TRBJ2-7	TRBV7-7	CASSQRTVEPYEQYF	TGTGCCAGCAGCCAAAGGACTGTCGAGCCCTACGAGCAGTACTTC
few	13	NA	TRBJ2-4	TRBV29-1	CSVEEAGEDIQYF	TGCAGCGTTGAAGAGGCAGGGGAAGACATTCAGTACTTC
NA	14	NA	TRBJ2-2	TRBV7-9	CASSPTENTGELFF	TGTGCCAGCAGCCCCACAGAGAACACCGGGGAGCTGTTTTTT
NA	13	NA	TRBJ2-1	TRBV14	CASSQGADNEQFF	TGTGCCAGCAGCCAGGGGGCGGACAATGAGCAGTTCTTC
NA	14	NA	TRBJ2-3	TRBV7-2	CASSARLLTDTQYF	TGTGCCAGCAGCGCAAGACTACTCACAGATACGCAGTATTTT
NA	15	NA	TRBJ2-1	TRBV3-1	CASSQASVYYNEQFF	TGTGCCAGCAGCCAAGCTTCGGTGTACTACAATGAGCAGTTCTTC
NA	16	TRBD2	TRBJ2-7	TRBV7-8	CASSLEGGGGTYEQYF	TGTGCCAGCAGCTTAGAAGGTGGCGGGGGGACCTACGAGCAGTACTTC
few	13	NA	TRBJ2-7	TRBV7-6	CASSPAGGPEQYF	TGTGCCAGCAGCCCCGCTGGGGGACCCGAGCAGTACTTC
few	15	NA	TRBJ1-1	TRBV20-1	CSARTQAGVNTEAFF	TGCAGTGCTAGGACCCAAGCGGGGGTGAACACTGAAGCTTTCTTT
NA	11	NA	TRBJ2-1	TRBV20-1	CSARVEEEQFF	TGCAGTGCTAGAGTTGAGGAGGAGCAGTTCTTC